This T cell receptor (beta chain) was recorded in a study of vaccination effects on CD4 cells after COVID-19 (dated by TCRdb to between 2021 and 2023). Context from the whole study: Each participant got two doses of an mRNA SARS-CoV-2 vaccine, either BNT162b2 or mRNA-1273. Pre-vaccine samples were collected from a couple of convalescent patients 16 days and one week before the first dose, corresponding to 142 and 148 days after COVID-19 diagnosis. SARS-CoV-2 spike-specific CD4+ TCR repertoires were compared before and after mRNA vaccination in COVID-19 convalescent patients and in infection-naive vaccine recipients. The full study included around nine COVID-19 convalescent patients and a few SARS-CoV-2-naive healthy vaccine recipients. In the study, cultures from other donors were sequenced using the Oncomine TCR Beta short-read assay on an Illumina iSeq 100. Findings and caveats that apply to the study as a whole: Clones induced by infection and clones induced by vaccination both contracted markedly at late timepoints after vaccination, which fits with T cell responses waning over time. Only a small number of convalescent patients were included, and no early post-infection timepoints were available, which limited the study. Among convalescent patients, the spike-reactive repertoire after vaccination was made up mainly of new vaccine-induced clones that were largely distinct from the clones induced by infection.

Points on this clone: What antigen it recognizes has not been identified. No base quality information exists; no much larger clone differs at one position.

Cut back by 4 bases and 9 bases, the V and J ends lie 8 bases apart. Spanning cysteine to phenylalanine, the CDR3 consists of 11 amino acids. CDR3 DNA is the only sequence kept; it has 33 bases, read in frame from the first base. Reading the germline V gene gives CDR1 MNHEY and CDR2 SVGEGT. In the ViraFEST assay, PBMC were stimulated with viral peptide pools, and TCR sequencing was then used to find antigen-specific CD4+ T cell clonotypes based on their expansion. After 10 days of culture, CD4+ T cells were isolated with the EasySep CD4+ T cell isolation kit. PCR-confirmed SARS-CoV-2 infection had occurred in convalescent patients between March and December 2020, before the Alpha, Beta and Delta variants emerged in the United States. About 2.1 million PBMC per well were cultured in IMDM with around 5% human AB serum, around 10 IU/ml IL-2 and gentamicin, plus 10 ug/ml peptides. For the negative control culture condition, an HIV-1 Nef peptide pool was used. Half of the culture medium was replaced with fresh IL-2-containing medium on days 3 and 7. Unless otherwise noted, each peptide stimulation condition was cultured in triplicate wells. PBMC were separated from whole blood using Ficoll-Paque Plus gradient centrifugation and were then either cryopreserved at -140C or used fresh. Genomic DNA was extracted from cultured CD4+ T cells with the QIAamp micro DNA kit.

Receptors were amplified or captured by the immunoSEQ multiplex PCR assay. TCR beta CDR3 sequencing was performed on DNA from the cultured, isolated CD4+ T cells. The source study handled its data this way. Non-productive TCR sequences were removed, reads were trimmed to the CDR3 region, and CDR3s of at least 7 amino acids were retained. Antigen-specific clonotypes were identified using the MANAFEST web app by comparison of expansion in peptide wells against reference cultures. To count as positive, a clone had to show expansion at FDR<0.05 compared with the reference and with all other wells, an odds ratio above 5, and a frequency above 0.1% in two replicate wells. Cross-reactive clonotypes were defined as significantly expanded in SARS-CoV-2 spike wells and in at least one common cold coronavirus spike condition. CDR3 similarity was assessed by Levenshtein distance with the stringdist R package, and unrooted trees were built with ape in R 3.6.1. TCRdb obtained this table from immuneACCESS and retained in-frame rearrangements with V and J assigned. These tables miss some clones; where compared with another copy, unresolved V genes account for less than half of the shortfall, and the remainder is unexplained. V and J calls plus clone size are reproduced from that table; the DNA served to infer D and trimming. The sample data list about 70,000 clones, and roughly 73% of these were observed just once. The ten largest clones add up to 5% to 6% of the sample.

The chain is made from TRBV6-2 or TRBV6-3 and TRBJ2-3; the D gene remains uncertain. The sample in question was CD4+ T cells from PBMCs cultured with HIV peptides, obtained before COVID-19 vaccination. The cell subset or site label, read with the paper, signifies: HIV-1 Nef peptide pool negative control/reference culture. The TCR was taken from a human donor who had a prior SARS-CoV-2 infection. CDR3 loop: CASSFPTTQYF. The DNA sequence follows: TGTGCCAGCAGTTTTCCGACAACGCAGTATTTT.